This T cell receptor beta chain was identified during a study of cytomegalovirus exposure and HLA in healthy donors. Details on this clone: Its antigen is as yet unknown.

The study's findings and limits: There were reportedly fewer N-insertions in an Asian-associated ancestry cluster than the roughly 700-donor mean, in a later analysis.

PCR primers comprised 60 Vbeta and 13 Jbeta primers. Some clones are missing from TCRdb's copy, which holds only in-frame ones; the method was immunoSEQ multiplex PCR. The sample has 150,000 to 200,000 clones, about 85% seen once; the top ten hold around 1.6%. The CDR3 is 13 amino acids. Trimming left V 1 base short and J 12 bases short, with 14 bases between. Germline V gene sequence: CDR1 SGHTS, CDR2 YDEGEE. Sequencing was performed on PBMCs. The chain links TRBV5-8 to TRBJ1-5; D ambiguous. The source of this sequence is a woman aged 50 to 60 in good health and CMV-seronegative. The CDR3 protein is CASSLRGSPSQHF. The CDR3 DNA reads TGTGCCAGCAGCTTGCGAGGGTCCCCGAGCCAGCATTTT.